Listed below are T cell receptor beta chains from one sample, sequenced in a study of cytomegalovirus exposure and HLA in healthy donors. Some clones are missing from TCRdb's copy, which holds only in-frame ones; the method was immunoSEQ multiplex PCR. The table includes 100,000 to 150,000 clones, roughly 76% detected once. The source material was PBMCs. The receptor source for this set is a woman aged 45 to 65 in good health and CMV-seronegative. Both conserved end residues are part of each CDR3. Fields, in order: D gene, CDR3 length, clone size, J gene, V gene, CDR3 protein, CDR3 DNA. A D gene is named only where the DNA matches it firmly. Not all rows give a size; the values are once, few, many and, for expanded clones, a class.

d_call: TRBD2; cdr3_length: 17; clone_size: .; j_call: TRBJ2-7; v_call: TRBV7-8; cdr3_aa: CASSLARVGLRTYEQYF; cdr3_nt: TGTGCCAGCAGCTTAGCACGAGTGGGACTACGTACCTACGAGCAGTACTTC
d_call: .; cdr3_length: 14; clone_size: .; j_call: TRBJ2-7; v_call: TRBV19; cdr3_aa: CASRRSGNSYEQYF; cdr3_nt: TGTGCCAGTAGGCGCAGCGGAAACTCCTACGAGCAGTACTTC
d_call: TRBD1; cdr3_length: 14; clone_size: .; j_call: TRBJ2-5; v_call: TRBV2; cdr3_aa: CASPDRGRGETQYF; cdr3_nt: TGTGCCAGCCCAGACAGGGGGCGCGGGGAGACCCAGTACTTC
d_call: .; cdr3_length: 15; clone_size: .; j_call: TRBJ1-4; v_call: TRBV27; cdr3_aa: CASSLSAGPNEKLFF; cdr3_nt: TGTGCCAGCAGTTTATCGGCGGGACCTAATGAAAAACTGTTTTTT
d_call: .; cdr3_length: 14; clone_size: few; j_call: TRBJ2-5; v_call: TRBV19; cdr3_aa: CASSIGGWQETQYF; cdr3_nt: TGTGCCAGTAGTATCGGGGGATGGCAAGAGACCCAGTACTTC
d_call: TRBD1; cdr3_length: 19; clone_size: .; j_call: TRBJ1-5; v_call: TRBV11-1; cdr3_aa: CASSLEGTGGEEGNQPQHF; cdr3_nt: TGTGCCAGCAGCTTAGAAGGGACAGGGGGCGAGGAGGGCAATCAGCCCCAGCATTTT
d_call: .; cdr3_length: 15; clone_size: .; j_call: TRBJ1-3; v_call: TRBV5-6; cdr3_aa: CASSLYGSSGNTIYF; cdr3_nt: TGTGCCAGCAGCTTATATGGCAGTTCTGGAAACACCATATATTTT
d_call: .; cdr3_length: 15; clone_size: .; j_call: TRBJ2-1; v_call: TRBV21-1; cdr3_aa: CASGLRQGRHNEQFF; cdr3_nt: TGTGCCAGCGGTCTCCGACAGGGTCGCCACAATGAGCAGTTCTTC
d_call: TRBD1; cdr3_length: 16; clone_size: .; j_call: TRBJ1-4; v_call: TRBV28; cdr3_aa: CASSYAPGTGPEKLFF; cdr3_nt: TGTGCCAGCAGTTATGCCCCCGGGACAGGGCCGGAAAAACTGTTTTTT
d_call: .; cdr3_length: 14; clone_size: .; j_call: TRBJ1-5; v_call: TRBV28; cdr3_aa: CASSPRTANQPQHF; cdr3_nt: TGTGCCAGCAGTCCCCGGACAGCTAATCAGCCCCAGCATTTT
d_call: TRBD1; cdr3_length: 13; clone_size: .; j_call: TRBJ1-5; v_call: TRBV28; cdr3_aa: CASRMHSGTGEHF; cdr3_nt: TGTGCCAGCAGGATGCACTCCGGGACAGGGGAACATTTT
d_call: .; cdr3_length: 15; clone_size: .; j_call: TRBJ2-7; v_call: TRBV9; cdr3_aa: CASSGESDTWDEQYF; cdr3_nt: TGTGCCAGCAGCGGCGAAAGTGACACGTGGGACGAGCAGTACTTC
d_call: .; cdr3_length: 15; clone_size: .; j_call: TRBJ1-5; v_call: TRBV28; cdr3_aa: CASSLSGQPVQPQHF; cdr3_nt: TGTGCCAGCAGTTTATCGGGACAACCGGTACAGCCCCAGCATTTT
d_call: TRBD2; cdr3_length: 15; clone_size: .; j_call: TRBJ2-7; v_call: TRBV4-1; cdr3_aa: CASSGTGGSFNEQYF; cdr3_nt: TGTGCCAGCAGCGGAACAGGCGGGAGTTTCAACGAGCAGTACTTC
d_call: .; cdr3_length: 13; clone_size: .; j_call: TRBJ2-2; v_call: TRBV2; cdr3_aa: CASRPGVTGELFF; cdr3_nt: TGTGCCAGCAGGCCGGGGGTCACCGGGGAGCTGTTTTTT
d_call: .; cdr3_length: 14; clone_size: .; j_call: TRBJ2-7; v_call: TRBV28; cdr3_aa: CATADRQVSGEQYF; cdr3_nt: TGTGCCACCGCTGACCGACAGGTCTCCGGCGAGCAGTACTTC
d_call: .; cdr3_length: 16; clone_size: few; j_call: TRBJ1-2; v_call: TRBV4-3; cdr3_aa: CASSQKWGEGAYGYTF; cdr3_nt: TGCGCCAGCAGCCAAAAGTGGGGGGAAGGGGCCTATGGCTACACCTTC
d_call: .; cdr3_length: 14; clone_size: .; j_call: TRBJ1-5; v_call: TRBV19; cdr3_aa: CASSQGFVGQPQHF; cdr3_nt: TGTGCCAGTAGTCAGGGCTTTGTCGGACAGCCCCAGCATTTT
d_call: TRBD1; cdr3_length: 17; clone_size: .; j_call: TRBJ2-5; v_call: TRBV9; cdr3_aa: CASSVGAGQGGEETQYF; cdr3_nt: TGTGCCAGCAGCGTAGGTGCGGGACAGGGGGGCGAAGAGACCCAGTACTTC
d_call: .; cdr3_length: 13; clone_size: .; j_call: TRBJ1-2; v_call: TRBV5-1; cdr3_aa: CASSLGQNYGYTF; cdr3_nt: TGCGCCAGCAGCCTAGGACAGAACTATGGCTACACCTTC
d_call: .; cdr3_length: 14; clone_size: .; j_call: TRBJ1-2; v_call: TRBV1; cdr3_aa: CTSSLGGARYGYTF; cdr3_nt: TGCACCAGCAGCTTAGGGGGGGCGCGGTATGGCTACACCTTC
d_call: TRBD2; cdr3_length: 16; clone_size: .; j_call: TRBJ2-2; v_call: TRBV7-3; cdr3_aa: CASSASGTITTGELFF; cdr3_nt: TGTGCCAGCAGCGCGTCCGGGACTATAACCACCGGGGAGCTGTTTTTT
d_call: TRBD2; cdr3_length: 16; clone_size: .; j_call: TRBJ2-7; v_call: TRBV7-6; cdr3_aa: CASSKIAGTSTYEQYF; cdr3_nt: TGTGCCAGCAGTAAGATAGCCGGGACTAGCACCTACGAGCAGTACTTC
d_call: TRBD2; cdr3_length: 14; clone_size: .; j_call: TRBJ2-1; v_call: TRBV5-4; cdr3_aa: CASSPPGGYNEQFF; cdr3_nt: TGTGCCAGCAGCCCTCCGGGGGGGTACAATGAGCAGTTCTTC
d_call: .; cdr3_length: 13; clone_size: once; j_call: TRBJ2-2; v_call: TRBV4-3; cdr3_aa: CASSHRGSGELFF; cdr3_nt: TGCGCCAGCAGCCACCGGGGATCCGGGGAGCTGTTTTTT
d_call: .; cdr3_length: 15; clone_size: .; j_call: TRBJ1-2; v_call: TRBV7-2; cdr3_aa: CASSRDSGVGGGYTF; cdr3_nt: TGTGCCAGCAGCCGAGATTCGGGGGTTGGGGGGGGCTACACCTTC
d_call: TRBD2; cdr3_length: 15; clone_size: .; j_call: TRBJ2-1; v_call: TRBV7-3; cdr3_aa: CASSLTAGAGGEQFF; cdr3_nt: TGTGCCAGCAGCTTAACTGCGGGAGCGGGGGGCGAGCAGTTCTTC
d_call: TRBD2; cdr3_length: 14; clone_size: few; j_call: TRBJ2-7; v_call: TRBV19; cdr3_aa: CASSIPGTSYEQYF; cdr3_nt: TGTGCCAGTAGTATACCGGGGACTAGCTACGAGCAGTACTTC
d_call: .; cdr3_length: 14; clone_size: .; j_call: TRBJ1-5; v_call: TRBV5-4; cdr3_aa: CASSLEGGDQPQHF; cdr3_nt: TGTGCCAGCAGCTTGGAGGGAGGGGATCAGCCCCAGCATTTT
d_call: TRBD1; cdr3_length: 16; clone_size: .; j_call: TRBJ1-2; v_call: TRBV7-9; cdr3_aa: CSSSLEMGLQGDGYTF; cdr3_nt: TGTTCCAGCAGCTTAGAGATGGGTTTACAGGGGGACGGCTACACCTTC
d_call: .; cdr3_length: 15; clone_size: .; j_call: TRBJ1-1; v_call: TRBV11-3; cdr3_aa: CASSLDAGEDTEAFF; cdr3_nt: TGTGCCAGCAGCTTAGACGCGGGGGAAGATACTGAAGCTTTCTTT
d_call: .; cdr3_length: 12; clone_size: .; j_call: TRBJ1-2; v_call: TRBV19; cdr3_aa: CASSPQGSGYTF; cdr3_nt: TGTGCCAGTAGTCCTCAGGGATCTGGCTACACCTTC
d_call: TRBD2; cdr3_length: 16; clone_size: .; j_call: TRBJ2-5; v_call: TRBV27; cdr3_aa: CASSLRPGGWQETQYF; cdr3_nt: TGTGCCAGCAGTTTAAGGCCCGGGGGGTGGCAAGAGACCCAGTACTTC
d_call: .; cdr3_length: 15; clone_size: .; j_call: TRBJ2-7; v_call: TRBV6-1; cdr3_aa: CASSEAGTGYDEQYF; cdr3_nt: TGTGCCAGCAGTGAAGCAGGAACAGGGTACGACGAGCAGTACTTC
d_call: .; cdr3_length: 13; clone_size: .; j_call: TRBJ2-1; v_call: TRBV27; cdr3_aa: CASSRGRYNEQFF; cdr3_nt: TGTGCCAGCAGTAGGGGTCGATACAATGAGCAGTTCTTC
d_call: .; cdr3_length: 15; clone_size: .; j_call: TRBJ1-4; v_call: TRBV7-9; cdr3_aa: CASSLPTGPFEKLFF; cdr3_nt: TGTGCCAGCAGCCTACCGACAGGACCTTTTGAAAAACTGTTTTTT
d_call: TRBD1; cdr3_length: 15; clone_size: .; j_call: TRBJ2-1; v_call: TRBV30; cdr3_aa: CARAPGTGGYNEQFF; cdr3_nt: TGTGCCCGCGCCCCCGGGACAGGAGGATACAATGAGCAGTTCTTC
d_call: TRBD1; cdr3_length: 14; clone_size: .; j_call: TRBJ2-7; v_call: TRBV7-9; cdr3_aa: CASSRRQGVYEQYF; cdr3_nt: TGTGCCAGCAGCCGTCGACAGGGGGTTTACGAGCAGTACTTC
d_call: .; cdr3_length: 14; clone_size: few; j_call: TRBJ2-7; v_call: TRBV19; cdr3_aa: CASSIDRGGYEQYF; cdr3_nt: TGTGCCAGTAGTATAGATCGAGGGGGCTACGAGCAGTACTTC
d_call: .; cdr3_length: 17; clone_size: few; j_call: TRBJ2-7; v_call: TRBV4-1; cdr3_aa: CASSPRGPGESSYEQYF; cdr3_nt: TGCGCCAGCAGCCCCCGCGGCCCGGGGGAGTCTTCCTACGAGCAGTACTTC
d_call: TRBD2; cdr3_length: 15; clone_size: .; j_call: TRBJ2-7; v_call: TRBV4-3; cdr3_aa: CASSQVLAGAYEQYF; cdr3_nt: TGCGCCAGCAGCCAAGTTCTAGCGGGAGCCTACGAGCAGTACTTC
d_call: .; cdr3_length: 15; clone_size: .; j_call: TRBJ2-5; v_call: TRBV30; cdr3_aa: CAWTVGTSYVETQYF; cdr3_nt: TGTGCCTGGACTGTGGGGACATCCTACGTGGAGACCCAGTACTTC
d_call: TRBD2; cdr3_length: 15; clone_size: .; j_call: TRBJ2-1; v_call: TRBV15; cdr3_aa: CATSRGLAGDNEQFF; cdr3_nt: TGTGCCACCAGCAGAGGACTAGCGGGAGACAATGAGCAGTTCTTC
d_call: .; cdr3_length: 14; clone_size: .; j_call: TRBJ2-7; v_call: TRBV27; cdr3_aa: CASSLNTFPYEQYF; cdr3_nt: TGTGCCAGCAGTTTAAATACCTTCCCCTACGAGCAGTACTTC
d_call: TRBD2; cdr3_length: 18; clone_size: .; j_call: TRBJ2-3; v_call: TRBV19; cdr3_aa: CASSNPAGHKRGGDTQYF; cdr3_nt: TGTGCCAGTAGTAATCCAGCGGGGCATAAGAGGGGTGGAGATACGCAGTATTTT
d_call: TRBD1; cdr3_length: 20; clone_size: .; j_call: TRBJ2-3; v_call: TRBV5-1; cdr3_aa: CASSSVPRTGAYIPHDTQYF; cdr3_nt: TGCGCCAGCAGCTCGGTACCGAGGACAGGGGCGTATATACCCCACGATACGCAGTATTTT
d_call: .; cdr3_length: 15; clone_size: .; j_call: TRBJ1-1; v_call: TRBV6-5; cdr3_aa: CASSYSGGMNTEAFF; cdr3_nt: TGTGCCAGCAGTTACTCTGGAGGGATGAACACTGAAGCTTTCTTT
d_call: .; cdr3_length: 16; clone_size: .; j_call: TRBJ1-2; v_call: TRBV5-5; cdr3_aa: CASSPIRIGGTYGYTF; cdr3_nt: TGTGCCAGCAGCCCTATTCGGATAGGGGGAACCTATGGCTACACCTTC
d_call: TRBD2; cdr3_length: 14; clone_size: .; j_call: TRBJ2-7; v_call: TRBV29-1; cdr3_aa: CSVGMGGYSYEQYF; cdr3_nt: TGCAGCGTTGGAATGGGGGGGTACTCCTACGAGCAGTACTTC
d_call: .; cdr3_length: 16; clone_size: .; j_call: TRBJ1-1; v_call: TRBV9; cdr3_aa: CASSPGIGLVNTEAFF; cdr3_nt: TGTGCCAGCAGCCCAGGGATAGGGTTAGTGAACACTGAAGCTTTCTTT
d_call: .; cdr3_length: 14; clone_size: .; j_call: TRBJ1-1; v_call: TRBV27; cdr3_aa: CASSFRGTNTGAFF; cdr3_nt: TGTGCCAGCAGTTTCAGAGGCACGAACACTGGAGCTTTCTTT
d_call: TRBD1; cdr3_length: 17; clone_size: .; j_call: TRBJ2-7; v_call: TRBV5-4; cdr3_aa: CASSLDLGQGSQYEQYF; cdr3_nt: TGTGCCAGCAGCTTGGATTTAGGACAGGGATCCCAGTACGAGCAGTACTTC
d_call: .; cdr3_length: 16; clone_size: few; j_call: TRBJ2-1; v_call: TRBV9; cdr3_aa: CASSVVPGAPYNEQFF; cdr3_nt: TGTGCCAGCAGCGTAGTGCCGGGAGCCCCCTACAATGAGCAGTTCTTC